These 2 T cell receptor beta chains share one sample of origin, sequenced in a study of T cells in Graves' hyperthyroidism and ophthalmopathy. What was amplified from RNA transcripts were TCR beta CDR3 regions. An initial round of RT-PCR targeting the TCR CDR3 relied on the HTBI primer set. TCRdb re-analysed the multiplex PCR reads in MiXCR, keeping a single row per CDR3 protein. Of about 640,000 distinct CDR3 sequences listed, about 15% are singletons. Material for sequencing was blood. The receptor set was obtained from a woman aged 45-60 years with Graves' ophthalmopathy.

This clonotype was counted a few times. This chain links TRBV28 with TRBJ2-4, with D tentatively TRBD2 (5 bases). The CDR3 totals 16 residues. V was trimmed by 10 bases and J by 2 bases, leaving 21 bases between them. From germline, CDR1 is MDHEN and CDR2 SYDVKM. The CDR3 loop is CATNGLAISTKNIQYF. CDR3 bases: TGTGCCACCAACGGCTTAGCGATCTCGACCAAAAACATTCAGTACTTC.

This clonotype was recorded at least ten times. J is TRBJ1-4 and V is TRBV28; a possible D gene is TRBD1 (5 bases). Germline assignment: CDR1 MDHEN and CDR2 SYDVKM. The V gene lost 6 bases and the J gene lost 7 bases, with 18 bases spanning the gap. The CDR3 contains 15 residues. CDR3 nucleotide sequence: TGTGCCAGCAGAACCGGGCCTCCTCAGGGTGAAAAACTGTTTTTT. Translating gives CASRTGPPQGEKLFF.